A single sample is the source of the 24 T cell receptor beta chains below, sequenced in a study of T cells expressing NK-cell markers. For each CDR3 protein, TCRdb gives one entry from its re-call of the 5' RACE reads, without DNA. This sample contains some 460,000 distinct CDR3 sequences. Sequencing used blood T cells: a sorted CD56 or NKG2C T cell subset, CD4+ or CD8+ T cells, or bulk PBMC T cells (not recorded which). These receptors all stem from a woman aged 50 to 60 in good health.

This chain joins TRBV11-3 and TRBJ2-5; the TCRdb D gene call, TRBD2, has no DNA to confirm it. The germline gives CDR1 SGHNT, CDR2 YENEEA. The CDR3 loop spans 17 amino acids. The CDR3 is CASSLDLAGGPWKTQYF.

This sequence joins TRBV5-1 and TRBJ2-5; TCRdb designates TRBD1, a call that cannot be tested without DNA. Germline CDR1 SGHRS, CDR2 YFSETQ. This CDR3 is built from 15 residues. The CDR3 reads CASSYRTGLAETQYF.

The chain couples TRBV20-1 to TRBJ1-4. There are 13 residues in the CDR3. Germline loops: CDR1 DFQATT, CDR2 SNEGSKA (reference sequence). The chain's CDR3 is CSAREDVYEKLFF.

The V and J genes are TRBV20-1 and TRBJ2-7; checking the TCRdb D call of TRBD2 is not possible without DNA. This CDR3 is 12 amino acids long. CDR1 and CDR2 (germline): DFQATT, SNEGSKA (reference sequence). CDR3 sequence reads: CSATSGPYEQYF.

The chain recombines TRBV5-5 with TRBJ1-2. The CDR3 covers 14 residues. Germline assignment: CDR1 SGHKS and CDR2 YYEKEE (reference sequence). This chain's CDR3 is CASSRASANYGYTF. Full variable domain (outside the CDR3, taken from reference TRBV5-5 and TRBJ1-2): DAGVTQSPTHLIKTRGQQVTLRCSPISGHKSVSWYQQVLGQGPQFIFQYYEKEERGRGNFPDRFSARQFPNYSSELNVNALLLGDSALYLCASSRASANYGYTFGSGTRLTVV.

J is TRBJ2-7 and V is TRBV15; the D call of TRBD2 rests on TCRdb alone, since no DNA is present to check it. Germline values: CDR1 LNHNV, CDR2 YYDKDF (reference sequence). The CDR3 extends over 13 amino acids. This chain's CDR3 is CATSRGRDSQEHF. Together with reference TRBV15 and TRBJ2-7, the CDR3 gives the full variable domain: DAMVIQNPRYQVTQFGKPVTLSCSQTLNHNVMYWYQQKSSQAPKLLFHYYDKDFNNEADTPDNFQSRRPNTSFCFLDIRSPGLGDTAMYLCATSRGRDSQEHFGPGTRLTVT.

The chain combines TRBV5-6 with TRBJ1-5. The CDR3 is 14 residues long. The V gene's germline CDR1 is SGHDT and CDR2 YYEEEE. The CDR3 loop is CASSSDSRNQPQHF.

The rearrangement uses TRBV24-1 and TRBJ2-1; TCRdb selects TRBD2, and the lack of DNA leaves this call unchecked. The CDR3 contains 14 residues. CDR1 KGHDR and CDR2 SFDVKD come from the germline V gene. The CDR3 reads CATRGGDQYNEQFF.

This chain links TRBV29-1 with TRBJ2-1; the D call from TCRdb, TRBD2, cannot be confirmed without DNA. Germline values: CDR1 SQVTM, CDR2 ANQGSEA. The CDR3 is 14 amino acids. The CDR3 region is CSAATGSGGWEQFF.

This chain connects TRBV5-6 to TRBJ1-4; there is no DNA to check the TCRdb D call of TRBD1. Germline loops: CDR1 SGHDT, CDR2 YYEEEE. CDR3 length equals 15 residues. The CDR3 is CASRDSGTGREKLFF.

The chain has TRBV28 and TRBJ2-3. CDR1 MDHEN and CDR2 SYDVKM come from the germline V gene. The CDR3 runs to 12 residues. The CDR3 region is CASSLPKATQYF.

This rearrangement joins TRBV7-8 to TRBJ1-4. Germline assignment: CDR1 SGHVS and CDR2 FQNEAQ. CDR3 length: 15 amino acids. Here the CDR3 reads CASSSVGTSGEKLFF.

The CDR3 protein is CSASPILAGGPMKNEQFF. The chain employs TRBV20-1 and TRBJ2-1; TCRdb reports TRBD2, a call that lacks DNA to check it against. This CDR3 spans 18 amino acids. Per germline, CDR1 DFQATT and CDR2 SNEGSKA (reference sequence).

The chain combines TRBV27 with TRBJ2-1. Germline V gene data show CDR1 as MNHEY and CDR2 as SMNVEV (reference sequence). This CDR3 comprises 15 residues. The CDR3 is CASSLSKSSYNEQFF.

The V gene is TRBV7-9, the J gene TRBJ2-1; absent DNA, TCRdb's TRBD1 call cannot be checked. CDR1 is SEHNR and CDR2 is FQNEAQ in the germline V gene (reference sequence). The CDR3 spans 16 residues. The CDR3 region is CASSLGQLYYYNEQFF.

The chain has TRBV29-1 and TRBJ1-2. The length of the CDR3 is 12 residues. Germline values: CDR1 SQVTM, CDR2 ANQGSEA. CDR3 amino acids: CSVLLTGVDYTF.

CDR3 residues: CASSSGLAGAGEQYF. J is TRBJ2-7 and V is TRBV12-3 or TRBV12-4; TCRdb proposes TRBD2, but this gene call is untestable without DNA. CDR3 size: 15 residues.

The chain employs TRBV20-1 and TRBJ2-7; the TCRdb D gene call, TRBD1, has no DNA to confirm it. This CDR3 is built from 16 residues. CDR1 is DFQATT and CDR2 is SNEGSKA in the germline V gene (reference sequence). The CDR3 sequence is CSATERSRGFAYEQYF.

The CDR3 loop reads CASSSAVGGSSYNEQFF. J is TRBJ2-1 and V is TRBV5-1; the TCRdb call, TRBD1, lacks DNA for checking. In germline, CDR1 is SGHRS, CDR2 YFSETQ. The CDR3 runs 17 residues.

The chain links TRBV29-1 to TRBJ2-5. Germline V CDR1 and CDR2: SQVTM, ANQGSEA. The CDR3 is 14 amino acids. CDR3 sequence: CSVVTLLHQETQYF. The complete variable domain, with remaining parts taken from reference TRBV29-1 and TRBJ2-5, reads SAVISQKPSRDICQRGTSLTIQCQVDSQVTMMFWYRQQPGQSLTLIATANQGSEATYESGFVIDKFPISRPNLTFSTLTVSNMSPEDSSIYLCSVVTLLHQETQYFGPGTRLLVL.

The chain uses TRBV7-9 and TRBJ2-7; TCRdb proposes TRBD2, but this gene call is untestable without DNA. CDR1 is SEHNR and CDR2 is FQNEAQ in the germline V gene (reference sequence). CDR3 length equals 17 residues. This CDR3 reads CASSQRVSRDFLYEQYF.

The CDR3 reads CASSSRGGAYAFF. V is TRBV27 and J is TRBJ1-1; the TRBD1 assignment by TCRdb is unverifiable without DNA. The CDR3 contains 13 residues. From germline, CDR1 is MNHEY and CDR2 SMNVEV (reference sequence).

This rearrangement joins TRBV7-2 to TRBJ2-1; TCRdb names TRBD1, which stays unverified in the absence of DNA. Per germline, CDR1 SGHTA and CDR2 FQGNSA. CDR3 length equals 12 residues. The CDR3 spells CASMGGAFEQFF.

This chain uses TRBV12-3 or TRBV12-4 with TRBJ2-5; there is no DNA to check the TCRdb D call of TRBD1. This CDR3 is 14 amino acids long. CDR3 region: CASSRGQPQETQYF.